This TCR beta chain was identified during a study of human T cells and chemical hapten exposure. J lost 1 base, V lost 6 bases, and 2 bases had no gene match. The CDR3 spans 14 residues. This clonotype was counted ten times or more. TCRdb called the RACE reads again in MiXCR, with one record for every CDR3 protein. The sample holds about 40,000 distinct CDR3 sequences, less than 4% seen once. The time point: patch test 2, 6 weeks after DPC sensitization. Described treatment: therapeutic diphenylcyclopropenone sensitization with weekly scalp DPC. This clonotype was sampled from a man aged 35-49 years with alopecia areata. Some clones in this sample may be carry-over from other donors' samples. The material was whole blood, obtained in connection with sensitization to the hapten diphenylcyclopropenone (DPC). V is TRBV12-3 or TRBV12-4 and J is TRBJ2-5; 10 bases are shared with TRBD2. CDR3 DNA: TGTGCCAGCAGAACTAGCGGGATCCAAGAGACCCAGTACTTC. Its translation is CASRTSGIQETQYF.